A selection of T cell receptor beta chains follows, all from one sample in a study of tumor-infiltrating lymphocytes in oesophageal squamous cell carcinoma. TCRdb redid the calling of the PCR reads with MiXCR, one entry per CDR3 protein. The profile covers about 17,000 distinct CDR3 sequences, with about 51% appearing a single time and under 55% taken by the ten largest. The sequenced sample was normal esophageal tissue next to the tumor. The receptors were sampled from a female donor with esophageal squamous cell carcinoma. Each CDR3 is given with its conserved first and last residue. Each record gives: clone size, J gene, D gene, V gene, CDR3 DNA, CDR3 protein. The D gene is left open where the match is weak. The size of a clone is reported for some rows only, either as once, few or many, or as a class for expanded clones.

-	TRBJ1-1	TRBD1	TRBV5-1	TGCGCCGGCAGCCCTGGGACAGTTAAAACGGTGAGCGCTTTCTTT	CAGSPGTVKTVSAFF
few	TRBJ2-5	TRBD1	TRBV7-6	TGTGCCAGCAGCTTAGCGCCCGGGACAGGGATCCAAGAGACCCAGTACTTC	CASSLAPGTGIQETQYF
-	TRBJ1-3	TRBD1	TRBV12-3/TRBV12-4	TGTGCCAGCAGTTTAGCCCTGACAGGGAACTCTGGAAACACCATATATTTT	CASSLALTGNSGNTIYF
few	TRBJ2-1	TRBD2	TRBV7-2	TGTGCCAGCAGCCGTTTTGTTGTGACTAGCGCAAACAATGAGCAGTTCTTC	CASSRFVVTSANNEQFF
-	TRBJ2-5	TRBD1	TRBV7-2	TGTGCCAGCAGCTTGGGGACAGCTAAGTACCAAGAGACCCAGTACTTC	CASSLGTAKYQETQYF
-	TRBJ1-2	-	TRBV11-2	TGTGCCAGAAGCTTGACTGTTAACTATGGCTACACCTTC	CARSLTVNYGYTF
-	TRBJ1-6	-	TRBV2	TGTGCCAGCAGGGACACGGCCTCACCCCTCCACTTC	CASRDTASPLHF
few	TRBJ2-1	-	TRBV7-6	TGTGCCAGCAGCTGGGACTACAATGAGCAGTTCTTC	CASSWDYNEQFF
-	TRBJ1-4	TRBD1	TRBV7-6	TGTGCCAGCAGCTTGGCGGACAGGGGGCCTGAAAAACTGTTTTTT	CASSLADRGPEKLFF
many	TRBJ2-1	-	TRBV6-2/TRBV6-3	TGTGCCAGCAGTTACTCGATGAAGGTTGAGCAGTTCTTC	CASSYSMKVEQFF
-	TRBJ2-1	TRBD2	TRBV6-6	TGTGCCAGCAGTAAGACTAGCGGGGGGTACAATGAGCAGTTCTTC	CASSKTSGGYNEQFF
many	TRBJ2-3	TRBD2	TRBV5-4	TGTGCCAGCAGCTTGAGACTAGCGGGAGGTGGGGCAGATACGCAGTATTTT	CASSLRLAGGGADTQYF
many	TRBJ1-1	-	TRBV10-1	TGCGCCAGCAGTGAAGGGAGGGCCACTGAAGCTTTCTTT	CASSEGRATEAFF
-	TRBJ2-7	TRBD1	TRBV7-2	TGTGCCAGCAGCTTAGGGGAAGGGACAGCTCAGTACTTC	CASSLGEGTAQYF
-	TRBJ2-5	TRBD2	TRBV7-6	TGTGCCAGCAGCCTCCCCATCGGACTAGGGGTGTGGACCCAGTACTTC	CASSLPIGLGVWTQYF
-	TRBJ2-1	TRBD2	TRBV7-3	TGTGCCAGCAGCCCCCGGGCTAGCGGCTCATCCTACAATGAGCAGTTCTTC	CASSPRASGSSYNEQFF
few	TRBJ1-2	-	TRBV3-1	TGTGCCAGCAGCCAACTAGAGAACTATGGCTACACCTTC	CASSQLENYGYTF
-	TRBJ2-3	-	TRBV20-1	TGCAGTGCTAGTGGCGGGAAGACTGCTAGCACAGATACGCAGTATTTT	CSASGGKTASTDTQYF
-	TRBJ2-2	TRBD1	TRBV5-1	TGCGCCAGCATAGGGGGCGCGGGTCAGGCCGGGGATCTGTTTTTC	CASIGGAGQAGDLFF
many	TRBJ2-5	-	TRBV2	TGTGCCAGCAGTGAATCGAGGGGGGACCAAGAGACCCAGTACTTC	CASSESRGDQETQYF
-	TRBJ2-3	-	TRBV4-3	TGCGCCAGCAGCCAAGGCAATAGCGGAAGACCCACAGATACGCAGTATTTT	CASSQGNSGRPTDTQYF
few	TRBJ2-7	-	TRBV15	TGTGCCACCAGCAGAGAGGGGGAAACCTACGAGCAGTACTTC	CATSREGETYEQYF
once	TRBJ2-5	TRBD1	TRBV7-8	TGTGCCAGCAGCTTACAGGGGACAGACCAAGAGACCCAGTACTTC	CASSLQGTDQETQYF